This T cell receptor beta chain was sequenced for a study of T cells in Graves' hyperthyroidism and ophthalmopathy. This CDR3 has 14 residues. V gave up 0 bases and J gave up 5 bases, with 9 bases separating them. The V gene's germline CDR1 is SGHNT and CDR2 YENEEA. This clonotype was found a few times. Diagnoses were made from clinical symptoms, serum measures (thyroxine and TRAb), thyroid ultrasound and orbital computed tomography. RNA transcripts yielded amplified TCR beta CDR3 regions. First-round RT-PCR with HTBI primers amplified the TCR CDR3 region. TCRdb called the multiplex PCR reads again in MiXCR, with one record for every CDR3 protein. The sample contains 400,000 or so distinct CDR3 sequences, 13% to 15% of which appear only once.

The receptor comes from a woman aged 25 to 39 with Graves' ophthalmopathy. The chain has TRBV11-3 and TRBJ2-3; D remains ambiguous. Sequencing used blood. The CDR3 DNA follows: TGTGCCAGCAGCTTAGATCCATTGATAGATACGCAGTATTTT. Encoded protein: CASSLDPLIDTQYF.